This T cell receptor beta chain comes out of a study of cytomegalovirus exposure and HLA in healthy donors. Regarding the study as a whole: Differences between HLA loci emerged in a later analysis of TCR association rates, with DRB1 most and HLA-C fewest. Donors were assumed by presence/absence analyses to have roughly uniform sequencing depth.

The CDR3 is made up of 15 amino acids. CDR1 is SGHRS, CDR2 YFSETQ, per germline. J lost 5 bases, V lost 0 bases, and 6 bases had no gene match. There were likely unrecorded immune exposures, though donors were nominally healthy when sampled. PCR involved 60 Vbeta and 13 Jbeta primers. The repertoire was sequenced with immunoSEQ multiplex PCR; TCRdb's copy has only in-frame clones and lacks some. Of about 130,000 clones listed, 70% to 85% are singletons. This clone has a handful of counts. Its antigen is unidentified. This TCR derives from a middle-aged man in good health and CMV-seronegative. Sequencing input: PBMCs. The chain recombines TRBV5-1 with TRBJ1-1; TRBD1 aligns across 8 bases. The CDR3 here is CASSLGQGALTEAFF. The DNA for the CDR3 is TGCGCCAGCAGCTTGGGCCAGGGGGCGCTTACTGAAGCTTTCTTT.